This TCR beta chain was found in a study of beta chain features in type 1 diabetes. Regarding the study as a whole: Researchers report that Type 1 diabetes patients had moderately but significantly shorter TCRB CDR3s across all four CD4+ subsets.

Since all of the isolated RNA was reverse transcribed, expressed TCRB transcripts were what got sequenced. Assay: immunoSEQ multiplex PCR; the TCRdb copy retains only in-frame clones and omits some. Of 640,000 or so clones in the sample, about 14% are singletons; the top ten hold roughly 0.04%. Concerning this clone: The antigen remains unidentified.

With 2 bases removed from V and 0 bases from J, the gap between germline ends came to 8 bases. CDR1 and CDR2 (germline): SGHAT, FQNNGV. The CDR3 has 14 amino acids. The V gene is TRBV11-2, the J gene TRBJ2-7; tentative D call: TRBD1 (6 bases). This clonotype was obtained from a man aged 18-30 years with type 1 diabetes. The source material was naive CD4+ T cells from blood. The CDR3 loop is CASSLKDSSYEQYF. The CDR3 bases are TGTGCCAGCAGCTTAAAGGACAGCTCCTACGAGCAGTACTTC.